The rows below give T cell receptor beta chains drawn from one sample of a study of shared clonotypes between healthy human individuals. TCRdb's copy holds only in-frame clones and misses some; the assay was immunoSEQ multiplex PCR. This repertoire shows some 2,000,000 clones, roughly 96% found once; its top ten account for more than 0.1%. The sample consisted of naive CD4+ T cells sorted from blood. These TCRs come from a man aged 18 to 30 in good health. Each CDR3 is given with its conserved first and last residue. Fields, in order: D gene, V gene, J gene, clone size, CDR3 DNA, CDR3 protein. The D gene is left open where the match is weak. Some rows have no size entry. The others give once, few or many, or a class for an expanded clone.

-,TRBV5-1,TRBJ2-6,once,TGCGCCAGCAGCTTGTTTGGCGGGATCTCTGGGGCCAACGTCCTGACTTTC,CASSLFGGISGANVLTF
-,TRBV5-1,TRBJ1-1,-,TGCGCCAGCAGCTATACCCGGGACCGGAACACTGAAGCTTTCTTT,CASSYTRDRNTEAFF
-,TRBV4-1,TRBJ1-1,-,TGCGCCAGCAGCCAAGTGGGGGCCCGGGTGAACACTGAAGCTTTCTTT,CASSQVGARVNTEAFF
-,TRBV30,TRBJ1-5,-,TGTGCCTGGAGTGTAGGTGGGAAAGGGATCAATCAGCCCCAGCATTTT,CAWSVGGKGINQPQHF
-,TRBV30,TRBJ1-1,-,TGTGCCTGGAGTGTACACACAGGGGAAGCTTTCTTT,CAWSVHTGEAFF
TRBD2,TRBV7-2,TRBJ2-7,-,TGTGCCAGCAGCGTGGGACTAGCCGCCTACGAGCAGTACTTC,CASSVGLAAYEQYF
TRBD2,TRBV6-5,TRBJ2-3,-,TGTGCCAGCAGCCGGGGGACTAGCGGGGGGGATACGCAGTATTTT,CASSRGTSGGDTQYF
-,TRBV6-1,TRBJ2-5,-,TGTGCCAGCAGGGGGAAAGAGACCCAGTACTTC,CASRGKETQYF
-,TRBV6-6,TRBJ1-3,-,TGTGCCAGCAAGGACAGCTCTGGAAACACCATATATTTT,CASKDSSGNTIYF
-,TRBV7-9,TRBJ2-7,-,TGTGCCAGCAGCTCCCTTAATGGCAACGAGCAGTACTTC,CASSSLNGNEQYF
TRBD1,TRBV7-2,TRBJ1-2,once,TGTGCCAGCAGTTCTAGCCGACAGGGTGTCTTCTATGGCTACACCTTC,CASSSSRQGVFYGYTF
-,TRBV2,TRBJ1-1,-,TGTGCCAGCAGTGGACAGGCGATCACTGAAGCTTTCTTT,CASSGQAITEAFF
-,TRBV7-2,TRBJ2-7,-,TGTGCCAGCAGCTTAGCTTCTAGCTACGAGCAGTACTTC,CASSLASSYEQYF
TRBD1,TRBV5-4,TRBJ2-7,-,TGTGCCAGCAGCCAGGACAGGTTTTCCTACGAGCAGTACTTC,CASSQDRFSYEQYF
TRBD2,TRBV10-2,TRBJ2-1,-,TGCGCCAGCAGTGAGAATAGCGGGAGGACCTACAATGAGCAGTTCTTC,CASSENSGRTYNEQFF
TRBD1,TRBV6-1,TRBJ2-7,-,TGTGCCAGCAGGACTGACAGGGGAAACTACGAGCAGTACTTC,CASRTDRGNYEQYF
-,TRBV4-1,TRBJ1-5,once,TGCGCCAGCAGCCAAGACCTGGTAAGCAGGGCGGTTAGGCGCAATCAGCCCCAGCATTTT,CASSQDLVSRAVRRNQPQHF
-,TRBV30,TRBJ2-4,-,TGTGCCTGGAGTAGTCCGGGTAAAGCCAAAAACATTCAGTACTTC,CAWSSPGKAKNIQYF
-,TRBV5-1,TRBJ2-2,-,TGCGCCAGCAGCTTGACAGGGCCGAACACCGGGGAGCTGTTTTTT,CASSLTGPNTGELFF
TRBD1,TRBV2,TRBJ1-2,-,TGTGCCAGCAGTGAAGGACAGGGATGGTATGGCTACACCTTC,CASSEGQGWYGYTF
-,TRBV28,TRBJ1-5,-,TGTGCCAGCAGTTTATCCGTCAATCAGCCCCAGCATTTT,CASSLSVNQPQHF
-,TRBV7-9,TRBJ1-3,once,TGTGCCAGCAGCTTATCCAGCCTCTCTGGAAACACCATATATTTT,CASSLSSLSGNTIYF
TRBD1,TRBV27,TRBJ2-1,-,TGTGCCAGCAGTCCGATTGGGACAGGCCTTCACAATGAGCAGTTCTTC,CASSPIGTGLHNEQFF
-,TRBV11-1,TRBJ2-3,-,TGTGCCAGCAGCAAGCCAGGAACCACAGATACGCAGTATTTT,CASSKPGTTDTQYF
-,TRBV27,TRBJ2-7,-,TGTGCCAGCAGTTTTTCGAGCGGTAGCTCCTACGAGCAGTACTTC,CASSFSSGSSYEQYF
-,TRBV2,TRBJ2-3,-,TGTGCCAGCAGGGCGAGGACTCTTGGTGGAGATACGCAGTATTTT,CASRARTLGGDTQYF
TRBD2,TRBV6-6,TRBJ2-3,-,TGTGCCAGCAGTTACTCCAGCGGGAGCAGCACAGATACGCAGTATTTT,CASSYSSGSSTDTQYF
-,TRBV4-3,TRBJ2-3,-,TGCGCCAGCAGCCAAGGGTGGGAGTTCACAGATACGCAGTATTTT,CASSQGWEFTDTQYF
-,TRBV7-6,TRBJ2-3,-,TGTGCCAGCAGCCCCGAGCTGGGCCGGGGGGCTGGGGATACGCAGTATTTT,CASSPELGRGAGDTQYF
-,TRBV7-8,TRBJ1-1,-,TGTGCCAGCAGCTTAGCGCGGGCGATGAACACTGAAGCTTTCTTT,CASSLARAMNTEAFF
TRBD2,TRBV10-2,TRBJ2-3,-,TGCGCCAGCAGTCCTAGCGGCCGCACAGATACGCAGTATTTT,CASSPSGRTDTQYF
TRBD1,TRBV6-4,TRBJ2-2,-,TGTGCCAGCAGTGGTGACAGGGCCAACACCGGGGAGCTGTTTTTT,CASSGDRANTGELFF
TRBD1,TRBV10-3,TRBJ2-7,-,TGTGCCATCAGTGAGTTCGGACAGGGGGCAGAAAACGAGCAGTACTTC,CAISEFGQGAENEQYF
TRBD2,TRBV18,TRBJ2-7,-,TGTGCCAGCTCACGCCCTAGCGGACTATCCTACGAGCAGTACTTC,CASSRPSGLSYEQYF
-,TRBV11-2,TRBJ1-5,-,TGTGCGGTTGGCAATCAGCCCCAGCATTTT,CAVGNQPQHF
-,TRBV15,TRBJ1-1,-,TGTGCCACCAGCAGAGATAGGCAGGGCGCTGAAGCTTTCTTT,CATSRDRQGAEAFF
TRBD1,TRBV7-9,TRBJ2-2,-,TGTGCCAGCAGCGTACAGGGGGGCTCGAACACCGGGGAGCTGTTTTTT,CASSVQGGSNTGELFF